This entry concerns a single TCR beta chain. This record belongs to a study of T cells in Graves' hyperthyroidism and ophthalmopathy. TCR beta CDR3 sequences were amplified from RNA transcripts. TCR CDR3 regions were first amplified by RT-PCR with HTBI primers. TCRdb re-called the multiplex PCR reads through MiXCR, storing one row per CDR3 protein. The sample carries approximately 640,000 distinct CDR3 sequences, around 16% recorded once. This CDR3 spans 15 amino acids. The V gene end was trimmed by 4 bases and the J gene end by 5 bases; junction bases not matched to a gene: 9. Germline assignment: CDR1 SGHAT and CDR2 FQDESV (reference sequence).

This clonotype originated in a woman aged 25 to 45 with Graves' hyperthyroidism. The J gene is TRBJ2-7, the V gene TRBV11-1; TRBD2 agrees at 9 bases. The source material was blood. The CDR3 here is CASSSPGTSIHEQYF. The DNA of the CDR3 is TGTGCCAGCAGCTCGCCCGGGACTAGCATCCACGAGCAGTACTTC.